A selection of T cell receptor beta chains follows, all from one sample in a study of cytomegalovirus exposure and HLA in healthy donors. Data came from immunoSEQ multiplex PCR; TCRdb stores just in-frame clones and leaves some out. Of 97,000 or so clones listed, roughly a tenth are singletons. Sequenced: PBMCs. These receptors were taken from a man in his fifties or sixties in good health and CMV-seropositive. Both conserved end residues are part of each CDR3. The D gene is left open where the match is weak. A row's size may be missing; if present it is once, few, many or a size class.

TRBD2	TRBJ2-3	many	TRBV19	TGTGCCAGTACACATCTAGCGGGAGGCGGAGATACGCAGTATTTT	CASTHLAGGGDTQYF
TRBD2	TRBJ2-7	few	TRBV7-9	TGTGCCAGCAGAACCTCGGGGAGGGGCGGCGAGCAGTACTTC	CASRTSGRGGEQYF
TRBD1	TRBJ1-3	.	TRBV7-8	TGTGCCAGCAGCCCAATGTGGGGGACAGGGGGGAACACCATATATTTT	CASSPMWGTGGNTIYF
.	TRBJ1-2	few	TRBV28	TGTGCCAGCAGTTTATGGGACATCACTAACTATGGCTACACCTTC	CASSLWDITNYGYTF
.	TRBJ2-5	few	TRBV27	TGTGCCAGCAGTTTGGCGGGAACGCAGACCCAGTACTTC	CASSLAGTQTQYF
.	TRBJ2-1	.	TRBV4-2	TGTGCCAGCAGCCGCGACAGTAGCTCCTACAATGAGCAGTTCTTC	CASSRDSSSYNEQFF
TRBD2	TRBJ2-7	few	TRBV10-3	TGTGCCATCAGTGAGGGGGCTAGCGGTTCCTACGAGCAGTACTTC	CAISEGASGSYEQYF
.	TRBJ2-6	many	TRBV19	TGTGCCAGCGCCCCAGGCTCTGGGGCCAACGTCCTGACTTTC	CASAPGSGANVLTF
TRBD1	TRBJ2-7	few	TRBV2	TGTGCCAGCAGGGACTGGGACAGAACCTACGAGCAGTACTTC	CASRDWDRTYEQYF
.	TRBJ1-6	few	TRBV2	TGTGCCAGCCGGGGGAGCTCCTATAATTCACCCCTCCACTTT	CASRGSSYNSPLHF
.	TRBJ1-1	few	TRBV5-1	TGCGCCAGCAGCTTACAGCCGAACACTGAAGCTTTCTTT	CASSLQPNTEAFF
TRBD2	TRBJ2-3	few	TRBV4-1	TGCGCCAGCAGCCCCCGTGGAAGTGCGGGAGTTACAGATACGCAGTATTTT	CASSPRGSAGVTDTQYF
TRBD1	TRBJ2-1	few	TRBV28	TGTGCCAGCAGGACAGGGGGACGGAGGGCTGAGCAGTTCTTC	CASRTGGRRAEQFF
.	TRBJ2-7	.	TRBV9	TGTGCCAGCAGCGTCGGAGGCGATACCCTGTGGCAGTACTTC	CASSVGGDTLWQYF
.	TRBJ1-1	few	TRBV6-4	TGTGCCAGCAGTGACGAGGCGTACACTGAAGCTTTCTTT	CASSDEAYTEAFF
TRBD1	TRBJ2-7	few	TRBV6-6	TGTGCCAGCAGTCCCTGGCAGGGGGCAGGTTACGAGCAGTACTTC	CASSPWQGAGYEQYF
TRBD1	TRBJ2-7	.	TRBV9	TGTGCCAGCAGCGTAGACGGGACAGGATATTACGAGCAGTACTTC	CASSVDGTGYYEQYF
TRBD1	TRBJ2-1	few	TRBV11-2	TGTGCCAGCAGCTCGCCCGGGACAGGGGTTATCAATGAGCAGTTCTTC	CASSSPGTGVINEQFF
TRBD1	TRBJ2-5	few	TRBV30	TGTGCCTGGAGCGTCGGGACAGGGGGGTTGGAGACCCAGTACTTC	CAWSVGTGGLETQYF
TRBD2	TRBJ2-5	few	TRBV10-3	TGTGCCATCAGTGAGTCTAATAGCGGGGTCGTAGAGACCCAGTACTTC	CAISESNSGVVETQYF
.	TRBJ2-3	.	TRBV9	TGTGCCAGCAGCGTAGTAGGTAGCGCGTACACAGATACGCAGTATTTT	CASSVVGSAYTDTQYF
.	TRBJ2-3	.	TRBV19	TGTGCCAGTATCCCATCGGCCGCGAGCGTCCGGGGCACAGATACGCAGTATTTT	CASIPSAASVRGTDTQYF
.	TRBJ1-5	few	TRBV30	TGTGCCTGGAGTGTGGGGGGAGATCAGCCCCAGCATTTT	CAWSVGGDQPQHF
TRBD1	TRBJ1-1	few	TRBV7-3	TGTGCCAGCAGAAGGGGACAGGGGGCGCACACTGAAGCTTTCTTT	CASRRGQGAHTEAFF
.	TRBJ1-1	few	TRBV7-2	TGTGCCAGCAGCTTACAGGTTGATACTGAAGCTTTCTTT	CASSLQVDTEAFF
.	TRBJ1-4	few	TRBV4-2	TGTGCCAGAAGACAGAATGAAAAACTGTTTTTT	CARRQNEKLFF
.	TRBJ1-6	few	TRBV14	TGTGCCAGCAGAGAGGCTACGGTAAATTCACCCCTCCACTTT	CASREATVNSPLHF
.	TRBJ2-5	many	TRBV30	TGTGCCTGGAGTGTACAAAGGGGAAGGCAAGAGACCCAGTACTTC	CAWSVQRGRQETQYF